The clone carrying this TCR beta chain was detected only once. TCRdb's copy holds only in-frame clones and misses some; the assay was immunoSEQ multiplex PCR. The top ten clones hold 0.0094% of a sample with about 660,000 clones, 70% to 90% of them seen once. Germline loops: CDR1 SGHRS, CDR2 YFSETQ. Trimming shortened V by 3 bases and J by 3 bases, and 10 bases separated the two germline ends. The CDR3 runs to 13 residues. These data are taken from a study of shared T cell receptors in the human thymus. These data also formed part of another study, on human thymus T cells. That study reports: Thymus tissue for the work was resected from patients undergoing corrective heart surgery. Reports from related research described highly overlapping thymic repertoires among unrelated individuals.

The V and J genes are TRBV5-1 and TRBJ2-7; possibly TRBD1 for D (6 bases). The receptor was isolated from a boy less than two years old with a congenital heart defect. Source material: thymocytes. CDR3 bases: TGCGCCAGCAGCTCCATACAGGGCTACGAGCAGTACTTC. It encodes CASSSIQGYEQYF.